This T cell receptor beta chain was profiled in a study of CD8 T cells in Susac syndrome. Whole-study findings and limits: The authors acknowledged that their TCR sequencing and HLA analysis involved a relatively small number of individuals.

The V gene lost 2 bases and the J gene lost 5 bases, with 14 bases spanning the gap. The length of the CDR3 is 15 residues. Germline-derived CDR1 and CDR2 are KGHDR and SFDVKD. The RNA, about 0.5 to 1 ug, was put through reverse transcription using random hexamers. TCRdb processed the immunoSEQ multiplex PCR reads anew with MiXCR; each CDR3 protein has one entry. The sample has approximately 190,000 distinct CDR3 sequences; nearly 97% are singletons. Turning to this clonotype: What it recognizes is unknown.

The authors sequenced TCR beta from blood CD8+ and CD4+ T cells. TEMRA cells were FACS-enriched and CD8+ and CD4+ T cells negatively isolated. The clonotype was recovered from a human donor with Susac syndrome. This sequence joins TRBV24-1 and TRBJ2-5; a possible D gene is TRBD1 (6 bases). Specimen: CD4+ T cells from PBMCs. Written as DNA, the CDR3 is TGTGCCACCAGTGATTCAGGGGCTAGGTGGGAGACCCAGTACTTC. Translation gives CATSDSGARWETQYF.